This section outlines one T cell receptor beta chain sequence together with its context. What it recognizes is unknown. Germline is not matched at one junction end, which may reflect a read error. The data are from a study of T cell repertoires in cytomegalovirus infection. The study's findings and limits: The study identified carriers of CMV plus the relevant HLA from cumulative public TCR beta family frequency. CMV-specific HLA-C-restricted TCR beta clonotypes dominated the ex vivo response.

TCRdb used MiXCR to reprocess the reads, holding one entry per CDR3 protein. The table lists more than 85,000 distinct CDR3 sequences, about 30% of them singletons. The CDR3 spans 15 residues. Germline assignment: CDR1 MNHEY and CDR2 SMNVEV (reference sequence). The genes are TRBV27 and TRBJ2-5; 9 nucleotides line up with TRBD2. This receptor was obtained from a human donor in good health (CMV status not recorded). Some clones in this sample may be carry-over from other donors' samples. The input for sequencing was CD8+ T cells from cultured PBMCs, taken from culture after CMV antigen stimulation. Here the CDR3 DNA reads TGTGCCGGCAGTTTTGTAGCGGGGGACTTAGAGACCCAGTACTTC. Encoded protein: CAGSFVAGDLETQYF.